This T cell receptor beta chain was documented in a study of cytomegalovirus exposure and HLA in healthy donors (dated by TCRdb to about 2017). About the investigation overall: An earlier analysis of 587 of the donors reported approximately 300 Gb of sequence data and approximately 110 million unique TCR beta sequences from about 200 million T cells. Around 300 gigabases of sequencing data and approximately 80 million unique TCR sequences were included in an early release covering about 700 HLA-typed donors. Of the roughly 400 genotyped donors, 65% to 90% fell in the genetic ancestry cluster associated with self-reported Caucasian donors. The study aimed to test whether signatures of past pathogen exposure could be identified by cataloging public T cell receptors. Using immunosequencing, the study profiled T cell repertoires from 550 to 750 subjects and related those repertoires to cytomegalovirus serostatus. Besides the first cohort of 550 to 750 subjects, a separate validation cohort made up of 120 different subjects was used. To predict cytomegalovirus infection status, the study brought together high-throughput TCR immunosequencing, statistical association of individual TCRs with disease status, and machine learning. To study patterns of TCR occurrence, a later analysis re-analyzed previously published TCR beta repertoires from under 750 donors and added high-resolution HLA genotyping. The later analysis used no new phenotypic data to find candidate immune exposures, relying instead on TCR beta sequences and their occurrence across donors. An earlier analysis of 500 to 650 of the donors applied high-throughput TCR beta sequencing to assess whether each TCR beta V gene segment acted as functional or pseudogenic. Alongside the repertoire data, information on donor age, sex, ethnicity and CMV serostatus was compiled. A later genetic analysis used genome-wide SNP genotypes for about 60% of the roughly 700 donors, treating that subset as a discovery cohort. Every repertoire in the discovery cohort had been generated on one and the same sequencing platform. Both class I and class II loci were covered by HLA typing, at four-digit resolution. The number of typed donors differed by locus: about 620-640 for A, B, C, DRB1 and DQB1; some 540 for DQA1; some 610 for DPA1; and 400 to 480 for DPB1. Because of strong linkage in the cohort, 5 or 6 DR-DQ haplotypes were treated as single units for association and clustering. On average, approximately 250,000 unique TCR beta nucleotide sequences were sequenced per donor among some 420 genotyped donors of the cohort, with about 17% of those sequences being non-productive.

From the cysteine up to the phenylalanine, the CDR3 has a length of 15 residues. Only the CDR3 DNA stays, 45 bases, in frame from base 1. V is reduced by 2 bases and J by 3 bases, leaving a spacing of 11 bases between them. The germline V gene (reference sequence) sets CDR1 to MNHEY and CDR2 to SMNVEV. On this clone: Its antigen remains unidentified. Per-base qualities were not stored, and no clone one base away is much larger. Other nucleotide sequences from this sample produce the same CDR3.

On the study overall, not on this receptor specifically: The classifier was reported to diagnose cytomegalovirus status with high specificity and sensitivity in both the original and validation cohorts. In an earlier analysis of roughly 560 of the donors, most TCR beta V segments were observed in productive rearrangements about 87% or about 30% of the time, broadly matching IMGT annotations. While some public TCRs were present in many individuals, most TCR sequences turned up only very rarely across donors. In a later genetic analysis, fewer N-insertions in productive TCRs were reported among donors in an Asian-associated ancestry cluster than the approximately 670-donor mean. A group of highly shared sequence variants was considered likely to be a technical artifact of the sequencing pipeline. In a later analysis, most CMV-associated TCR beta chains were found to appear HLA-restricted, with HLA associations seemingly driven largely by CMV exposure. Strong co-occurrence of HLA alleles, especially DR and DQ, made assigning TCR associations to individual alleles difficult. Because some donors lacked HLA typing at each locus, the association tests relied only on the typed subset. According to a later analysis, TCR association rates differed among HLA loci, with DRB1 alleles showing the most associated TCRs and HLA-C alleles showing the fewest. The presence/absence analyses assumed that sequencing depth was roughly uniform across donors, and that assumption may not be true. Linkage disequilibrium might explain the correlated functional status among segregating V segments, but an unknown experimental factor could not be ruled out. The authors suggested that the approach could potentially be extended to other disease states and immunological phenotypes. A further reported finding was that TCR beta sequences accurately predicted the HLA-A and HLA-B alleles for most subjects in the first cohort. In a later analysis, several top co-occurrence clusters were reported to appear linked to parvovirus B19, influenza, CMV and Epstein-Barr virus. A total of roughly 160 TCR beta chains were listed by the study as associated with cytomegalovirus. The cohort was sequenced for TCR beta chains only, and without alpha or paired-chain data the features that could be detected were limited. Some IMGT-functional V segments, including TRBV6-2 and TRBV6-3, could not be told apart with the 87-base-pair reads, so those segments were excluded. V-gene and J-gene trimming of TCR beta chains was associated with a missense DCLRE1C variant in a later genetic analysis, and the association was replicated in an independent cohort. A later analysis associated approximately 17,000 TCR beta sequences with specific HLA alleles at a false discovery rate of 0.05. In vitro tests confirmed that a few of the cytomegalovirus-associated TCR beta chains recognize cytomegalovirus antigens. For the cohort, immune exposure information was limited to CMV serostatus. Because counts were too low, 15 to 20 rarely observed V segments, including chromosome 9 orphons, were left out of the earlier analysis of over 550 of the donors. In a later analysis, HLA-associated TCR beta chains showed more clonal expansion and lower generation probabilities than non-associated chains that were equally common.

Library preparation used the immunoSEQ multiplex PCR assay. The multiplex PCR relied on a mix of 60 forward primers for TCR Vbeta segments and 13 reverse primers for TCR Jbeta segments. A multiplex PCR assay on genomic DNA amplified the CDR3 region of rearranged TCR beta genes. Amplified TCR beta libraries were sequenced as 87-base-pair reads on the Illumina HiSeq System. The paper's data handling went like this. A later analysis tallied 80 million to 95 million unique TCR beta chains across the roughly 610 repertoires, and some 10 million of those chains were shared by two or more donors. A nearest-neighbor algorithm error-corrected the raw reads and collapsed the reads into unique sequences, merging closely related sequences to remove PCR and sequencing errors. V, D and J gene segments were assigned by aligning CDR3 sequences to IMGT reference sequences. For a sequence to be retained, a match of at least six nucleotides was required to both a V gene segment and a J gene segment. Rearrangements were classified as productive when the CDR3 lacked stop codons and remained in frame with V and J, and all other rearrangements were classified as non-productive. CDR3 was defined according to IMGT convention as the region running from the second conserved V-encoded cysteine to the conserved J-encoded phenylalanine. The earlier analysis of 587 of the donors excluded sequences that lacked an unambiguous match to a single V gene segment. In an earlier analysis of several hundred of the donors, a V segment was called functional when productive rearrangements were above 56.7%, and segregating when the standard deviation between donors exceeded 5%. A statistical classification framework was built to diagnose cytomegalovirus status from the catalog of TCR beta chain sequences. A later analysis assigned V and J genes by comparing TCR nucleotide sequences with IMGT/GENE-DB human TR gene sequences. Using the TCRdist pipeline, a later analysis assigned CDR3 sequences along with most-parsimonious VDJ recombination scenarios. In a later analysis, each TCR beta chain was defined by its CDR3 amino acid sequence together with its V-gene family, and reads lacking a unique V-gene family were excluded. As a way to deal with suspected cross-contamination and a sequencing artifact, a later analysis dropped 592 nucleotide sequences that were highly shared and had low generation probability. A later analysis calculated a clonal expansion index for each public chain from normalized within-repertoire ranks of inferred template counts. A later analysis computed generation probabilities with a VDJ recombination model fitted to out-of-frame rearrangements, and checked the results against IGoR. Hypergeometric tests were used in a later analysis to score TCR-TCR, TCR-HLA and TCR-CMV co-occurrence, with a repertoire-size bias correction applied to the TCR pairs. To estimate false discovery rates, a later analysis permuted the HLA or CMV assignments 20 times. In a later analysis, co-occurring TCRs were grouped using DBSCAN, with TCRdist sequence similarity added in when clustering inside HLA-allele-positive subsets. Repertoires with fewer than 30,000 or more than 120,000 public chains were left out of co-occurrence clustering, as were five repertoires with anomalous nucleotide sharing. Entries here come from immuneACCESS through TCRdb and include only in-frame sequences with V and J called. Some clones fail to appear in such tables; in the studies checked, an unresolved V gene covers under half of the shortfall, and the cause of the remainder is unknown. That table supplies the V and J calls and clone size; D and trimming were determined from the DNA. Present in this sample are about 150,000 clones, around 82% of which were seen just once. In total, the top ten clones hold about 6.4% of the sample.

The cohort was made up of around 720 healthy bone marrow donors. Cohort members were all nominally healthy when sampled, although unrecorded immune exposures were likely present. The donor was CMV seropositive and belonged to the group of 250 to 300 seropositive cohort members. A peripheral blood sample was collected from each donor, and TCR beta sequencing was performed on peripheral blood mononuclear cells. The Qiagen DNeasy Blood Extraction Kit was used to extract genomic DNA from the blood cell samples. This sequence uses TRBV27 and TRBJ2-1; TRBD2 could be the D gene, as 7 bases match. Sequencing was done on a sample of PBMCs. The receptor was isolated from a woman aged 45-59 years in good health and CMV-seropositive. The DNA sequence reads TGTGCCAGCAGTTTAGGGGGGGGCCTCTACAATGAGCAGTTCTTC. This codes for CASSLGGGLYNEQFF.